The entry that follows covers one T cell receptor (beta chain) sequence. Data came from immunoSEQ multiplex PCR; TCRdb stores just in-frame clones and leaves some out. The sample lists under 200,000 clones, 70% to 90% occurring once. These data originate in a study of blood T cell repertoires in COVID-19. The wider study: Recovered Cohort 3 donors showed two negative PCRs, clearance, or symptom resolution.

The CDR3 spans 14 residues. The V gene's germline CDR1 is MGHDK and CDR2 SYGVNS. V lost 7 bases, J lost 4 bases, and 6 bases stayed unmatched. The sequence was obtained from a middle-aged woman in a cohort exposed to, infected with or recovered from COVID-19 (not recorded which). The chain recombines TRBV25-1 with TRBJ1-4; 7 bases fit TRBD1. Sample: PBMCs or T cells enriched from blood (not recorded which). This CDR3 reads CASTEGQVNEKLFF. DNA of the CDR3: TGTGCCAGCACGGAAGGACAGGTTAATGAAAAACTGTTTTTT. Based on the CDR3 plus reference TRBV25-1 and TRBJ1-4, the full variable domain is EADIYQTPRYLVIGTGKKITLECSQTMGHDKMYWYQQDPGMELHLIHYSYGVNSTEKGDLSSESTVSRIRTEHFPLTLESARPSHTSQYLCASTEGQVNEKLFFGSGTQLSVL.